The sequence of this TCR beta chain was determined in a study of blood T cell repertoires in COVID-19. The CDR3 has 14 amino acids. Trimming left V 3 bases short and J 1 base short, with 9 bases between. CDR1 is MGHRA, CDR2 YSYEKL, per germline. The authors' processing: Amplified reference gene primers provided the basis for estimating nucleated cell counts. This table comes from immunoSEQ multiplex PCR, and its TCRdb copy is limited to in-frame clones, with some not included. That table gives V, J and clone size, and the DNA gave D and trimming. In the table there are hundreds of thousands of clones, about 90% of which are singletons.

Material for sequencing was peripheral blood. V is TRBV4-1 and J is TRBJ1-1, with D unresolved. This clonotype was sampled from a woman in her 50s who had recovered from COVID-19. CDR3 in amino acids: CASSQSPTNTEAFF. For the CDR3, the DNA is TGCGCCAGCAGCCAGAGCCCTACGAACACTGAAGCTTTCTTT.